Sequencing of this TCR beta chain was carried out in a study of shared clonotypes between healthy human individuals. The CDR3 length is 14 residues. Trimming cost V 4 bases and J 7 bases, with 17 bases left between them. Germline V gives CDR1 SGDLS, CDR2 YYNGEE. The repertoire was sequenced with immunoSEQ multiplex PCR; TCRdb's copy has only in-frame clones and lacks some. The repertoire includes under 2,500,000 clones, nearly 97% of them detected once, and around 0.13% sits in the top ten. The chain combines TRBV9 with TRBJ1-1; D unresolved. This TCR was recovered from a man in his late teens or twenties in good health. Material: naive CD4+ T cells sorted from blood. Subset specified: CD45RA+ positively selected. The CDR3 DNA is TGTGCCAGCAGCCCCCTGGGGATAAGCCTTGAAGCTTTCTTT. This gives the protein CASSPLGISLEAFF.